The next 6 T cell receptor beta chains were all read from a single sample in a study of Tregs in tolerant kidney transplant recipients. The nonmyeloablative bone marrow transplants came from related graft donors, with transient mixed chimerism. The table came from immunoSEQ multiplex PCR; TCRdb's copy has only in-frame clones and leaves some out. The data hold roughly 64,000 clones, with 87% observed a single time. The sample was CD4+ T cells from blood (PBMCs), taken 6 months after the transplant. These receptors all stem from a human patient who received a combined kidney and bone marrow transplant. Some T cells may have come from the graft donor.

The gene calls are TRBV11-2 and TRBJ2-5, with 9 bases lining up with TRBD2. CDR1 SGHAT and CDR2 FQNNGV come from the germline V gene. With 6 bases clipped from V and 2 bases from J, the junction kept 10 bases outside the gene matches. CDR3 length: 16 amino acids. The CDR3 reads CASRGPGLAFQETQYF. The CDR3 DNA follows: TGTGCCAGCAGAGGACCGGGACTAGCTTTTCAAGAGACCCAGTACTTC.

The chain is built from TRBV11-1 and TRBJ2-7; TRBD2 matches 14 bases. The trim removed 4 bases at V and 2 bases at J, leaving 7 bases unmatched. The CDR3 totals 17 residues. Looked up from germline, CDR1 is SGHAT and CDR2 is FQDESV (reference sequence). Here the CDR3 reads CASSSGLAGGYTYEQYF. The DNA of the CDR3 is TGTGCCAGCAGCTCAGGACTAGCGGGAGGTTACACCTACGAGCAGTACTTC.

The chain combines TRBV4-3 with TRBJ1-2; possible D gene TRBD1, 5 bases. The CDR3 sequence is 18 residues long. The V end was cut by 3 bases, the J end by 6 bases, with 26 bases between. CDR1 is LGHNA and CDR2 is YSLEER in the germline V gene. This chain's CDR3 is CASSHEGRWDSTGNGYTF. CDR3 DNA: TGCGCCAGCAGCCACGAGGGGAGGTGGGATTCTACTGGCAATGGCTACACCTTC.

This CDR3 reads CASSLDVRGAYEQYF. The CDR3 DNA reads TGTGCCAGCAGCTTAGATGTCAGGGGAGCCTACGAGCAGTACTTC. The chain couples TRBV7-2 to TRBJ2-7, with D possibly matching TRBD1 (6 bases). The V end was cut by 1 base, the J end by 2 bases, with 12 bases between. Germline V lookup: CDR1 SGHTA, CDR2 FQGNSA. The CDR3 extends over 15 amino acids.

This clone was found once. The chain links TRBV6-6 to TRBJ2-3, with D maybe TRBD2 (6 bases). The CDR3 has 14 amino acids. The germline gives CDR1 MNHNY, CDR2 SVGAGI (reference sequence). Trimming cost V 5 bases and J 6 bases, with 15 bases left between them. This CDR3 reads CASSPSRGADTQYF. DNA of the CDR3: TGTGCCAGCAGTCCCTCACGCGGGGCTGATACGCAGTATTTT.

The V and J genes are TRBV28 and TRBJ1-1; D is unclear. The CDR3 is made up of 14 amino acids. Germline V gives CDR1 MDHEN, CDR2 SYDVKM. The V gene lost 2 bases and the J gene lost 3 bases, with 10 bases spanning the gap. The CDR3 region is CASSLEPRYTEAFF. The CDR3 bases are TGTGCCAGCAGTTTAGAACCTCGGTACACTGAAGCTTTCTTT.